Sequencing of this T cell receptor beta chain was carried out in a study of T cells in Graves' hyperthyroidism and ophthalmopathy. Study-wide results and limits: Most clonotypes expanded in thyroid above 0.001 were likewise present in blood. It was a median 6.5 months before onset that the model predicted ophthalmopathy.

Trimming cost V 0 bases and J 8 bases, with 8 bases left between them. Germline CDR1 SGHRS, CDR2 YFSETQ. The CDR3 length is 13 residues. Regarding this clonotype: Its antigen remains unknown.

Among ophthalmopathy patients, the Clinical Activity Score reached at least 3, the NOSPECS grade reached at least 4, and duration remained under 3 months. Based on clinical symptoms, serum thyroxine and TRAb, thyroid ultrasound and orbital computed tomography, diagnoses were reached. The CDR3 regions of TCR beta were amplified from RNA transcripts. The TCR CDR3 first-round RT-PCR relied on the HTBI primer set. TCRdb fed the multiplex PCR reads into MiXCR, producing one record per CDR3 protein. Of about 480,000 distinct CDR3 sequences listed, 20% to 25% are singletons. This clonotype was obtained from a woman in her 70s with Graves' ophthalmopathy. The chain is built from TRBV5-1 and TRBJ1-4; D ambiguous. Sequenced sample: blood. This chain's CDR3 is CASSLGTEEKLFF. CDR3 nucleotides: TGCGCCAGCAGCTTGGGAACTGAGGAAAAACTGTTTTTT.